One sample yielded the 31 T cell receptor beta chains listed below, sequenced in a study of T cells in localized non-small cell lung cancer. This table comes from immunoSEQ multiplex PCR, and its TCRdb copy is limited to in-frame clones, with some not included. The sample holds tens of thousands of clones, approximately 87% seen once. The specimen was peripheral blood, collected before any cancer treatment. These receptors were collected from a woman aged 40-70 years with stage I lung adenocarcinoma.

The rearrangement links TRBV21-1 to TRBJ2-7; no check of the table's D call, TRBD1, against the DNA was made. TRBV21-1 is a pseudogene segment. This CDR3 comprises 15 residues. CDR3 loop: CASSKIVGVSYEQYF. The DNA for the CDR3 is TGTGCCAGCAGCAAAATTGTAGGGGTCTCCTACGAGCAGTACTTC.

The chain links TRBV19 to TRBJ2-7; 11 bases map to TRBD2. The CDR3 has 18 amino acids. Germline assignment: CDR1 LNHDA and CDR2 SQIVND (reference sequence). Trimming at V came to 3 bases and at J to 1 base, leaving 11 bases not matched to a gene. CDR3 region: CASSMNIPTSGSSYEQYF. CDR3 bases: TGTGCCAGTAGTATGAATATTCCTACTAGCGGGAGTTCCTACGAGCAGTACTTC.

The chain has TRBV18 and TRBJ2-1; perhaps TRBD2 as D (6 bases). This CDR3 is 15 amino acids long. V was trimmed by 0 bases and J by 7 bases, leaving 13 bases between them. Germline values: CDR1 KGHSH, CDR2 LQKENI. DNA of the CDR3: TGTGCCAGCTCACCACCTGCGGGACCGACGAATGAGCAGTTCTTC. Protein: CASSPPAGPTNEQFF.

This rearrangement joins TRBV7-3 to TRBJ2-1; TRBD2 matches at 15 bases. Germline loops: CDR1 SGHTA, CDR2 FQGTGA. The CDR3 totals 16 residues. V lost 5 bases to trimming and J lost 3 bases; unmatched junction nucleotides: 2. Written as DNA, the CDR3 is TGTGCCAGCAGCATGGGACTAGCGGGGGGCTACAATGAGCAGTTCTTC. The encoded protein is CASSMGLAGGYNEQFF.

J is TRBJ2-2 and V is TRBV2; no reliable D call. CDR1 is SNHLY and CDR2 is FYNNEI in the germline V gene. Between the trimmed V and J ends, which lost 4 bases and 3 bases, there was a span of 6 bases. The CDR3 spans 13 residues. CDR3 residues: CASSAEHTGELFF. As DNA, the CDR3 is TGTGCCAGCAGTGCGGAGCACACCGGGGAGCTGTTTTTT.

This clone was recorded a few times. The chain joins TRBV30 to TRBJ1-1; TRBD1 matches 9 bases. Germline V gives CDR1 GTSNPN, CDR2 SVGIG (reference sequence). The length of the CDR3 is 13 residues. J lost 1 base, V lost 7 bases, and 4 bases had no gene match. The CDR3 coding sequence is TGTGCCTTACAGGGGGCGGGGAACACTGAAGCTTTCTTT. Its protein product is CALQGAGNTEAFF. The variable domain in full, with the rest retrieved from reference TRBV30 and TRBJ1-1, is SQTIHQWPATLVQPVGSPLSLECTVEGTSNPNLYWYRQAAGRGLQLLFYSVGIGQISSEVPQNLSASRPQDRQFILSSKKLLLSDSGFYLCALQGAGNTEAFFGQGTRLTVV.

The chain recombines TRBV28 with TRBJ1-1, with 9 nucleotides matching TRBD1. The CDR3 has 16 amino acids. Germline assignment: CDR1 MDHEN and CDR2 SYDVKM. Trimming removed 6 bases from V and 0 bases from J; junction bases left unmatched: 8. CDR3 loop: CASRPGTGLMNTEAFF. Written as DNA, the CDR3 is TGTGCCAGCAGACCCGGGACAGGGTTAATGAACACTGAAGCTTTCTTT.

This chain joins TRBV6-7 and TRBJ2-1; D gene uncertain. TRBV6-7 qualifies as an ORF whose function is uncertain. This CDR3 has 11 amino acids. The CDR3 sequence: CPIPTYNEQFF. CDR3 sequence (DNA): TGTCCGATACCAACCTACAATGAGCAGTTCTTC.

This chain uses TRBV16 with TRBJ2-2; no clear D gene. The CDR3 consists of 13 residues. The V gene's germline CDR1 is KGHSY and CDR2 FQNENV. V was trimmed by 0 bases and J by 6 bases, leaving 5 bases between them. In DNA form, the CDR3 reads TGTGCCAGCAGCCAATCAAGATCCGGGGAGCTGTTTTTT. This codes for CASSQSRSGELFF.

This rearrangement joins TRBV21-1 to TRBJ2-1; the table's D call TRBD2 went unverified against the DNA. TRBV21-1 is termed a pseudogene. This CDR3 spans 16 amino acids. CDR3 residues: CASSLGLAGSYNEQFF. For the CDR3, the DNA is TGTGCCAGCAGCCTTGGACTAGCGGGTTCTTACAATGAGCAGTTCTTC.

This rearrangement joins TRBV7-8 to TRBJ1-5; 10 nucleotides agree with TRBD1. Germline assignment: CDR1 SGHVS and CDR2 FQNEAQ. V lost 3 bases and J lost 4; bases outside the gene matches: 15. The CDR3 totals 19 residues. The DNA of the CDR3 is TGTGCCAGCAGCTTGGTGTGGGGGATTGGGGACAGGGGAAATCAGCCCCAGCATTTT. It translates to CASSLVWGIGDRGNQPQHF.

The V gene is TRBV28, the J gene TRBJ2-7; D perhaps matches TRBD1 (6 bases). There are 12 residues in the CDR3. The V and J ends lost 4 bases and 11 bases respectively, with 15 bases between them. Looked up from germline, CDR1 is MDHEN and CDR2 is SYDVKM. The CDR3 loop reads CASSSSDSSKYF. The CDR3 nucleotides are TGTGCCAGCAGTTCCTCGGACAGCTCAAAGTACTTC.

The gene calls are TRBV5-1 and TRBJ2-7; D may be TRBD2 (5 bases). CDR1 and CDR2 from the germline V gene are SGHRS and YFSETQ. The CDR3 consists of 14 residues. V was clipped by 2 bases and J by 4 bases, with 13 bases between them. Here the CDR3 reads CASSFLETGYEQYF. As DNA, the CDR3 is TGCGCCAGCAGCTTTCTAGAAACGGGGTACGAGCAGTACTTC.

This chain joins TRBV13 and TRBJ1-1, with D perhaps TRBD1 (5 bases). The CDR3 length is 15 residues. Per germline, CDR1 PRHDT and CDR2 FYEKMQ (reference sequence). V was clipped by 4 bases and J by 5 bases, with 17 bases between them. The CDR3 spells CASSSGGALTTEAFF. The CDR3 DNA is TGTGCCAGCAGCTCTGGGGGTGCGCTAACGACTGAAGCTTTCTTT.

The chain has TRBV19 and TRBJ1-1, with D unclear. V gave up 6 bases and J gave up 1 base, with 3 bases separating them. This CDR3 spans 11 amino acids. CDR1 and CDR2 (germline): LNHDA, SQIVND (reference sequence). CDR3 protein: CASRRNTEAFF. The CDR3, as DNA: TGTGCCAGTAGGCGGAACACTGAAGCTTTCTTT.

The chain links TRBV18 to TRBJ2-1; the D gene is possibly TRBD2 (7 bases). The CDR3 consists of 16 residues. V lost 2 bases and J lost 5, with 16 bases in between. Germline CDR1 and CDR2: KGHSH and LQKENI. CDR3 nucleotide sequence: TGTGCCAGCTCACCAAAGGGGGGGGGACCCGACAATGAGCAGTTCTTC. Protein: CASSPKGGGPDNEQFF.

The V gene is TRBV5-6, the J gene TRBJ2-5; D call uncertain. V lost 2 bases to trimming and J lost 1 base, with 0 bases between them. Germline V gene lookup returns CDR1 SGHDT and CDR2 YYEEEE. The CDR3 is 11 amino acids. CDR3 loop: CASSFQETQYF. CDR3 DNA sequence: TGTGCCAGCAGCTTCCAAGAGACCCAGTACTTC.

CDR3 nucleotide sequence: TGTGCCAGCAGCGCTCGCGGGTGGATGCGGTCTCACGAATACAATGAGCAGTTCTTC. This sequence encodes CASSARGWMRSHEYNEQFF. The rearrangement joins TRBV7-9 to TRBJ2-1; a possible D gene is TRBD2 (5 bases). V dropped 5 bases and J dropped 4 bases, with 27 bases sitting between them. The CDR3 loop spans 19 amino acids. Germline CDR1 reads SEHNR; CDR2 reads FQNEAQ (reference sequence).

The CDR3 nucleotides are TGTGCCAGCAGCCTTTTAGCAACTAATGAAAAACTGTTTTTT. Translating it yields CASSLLATNEKLFF. This rearrangement joins TRBV7-2 to TRBJ1-4; D gene unclear. The V and J ends lost 5 bases and 0 bases respectively, with 7 bases between them. CDR3 length: 14 residues. Germline V gives CDR1 SGHTA, CDR2 FQGNSA.

The chain has TRBV27 and TRBJ2-2; TRBD2 agrees at 9 bases. Germline lookup yields CDR1 MNHEY and CDR2 SMNVEV (reference sequence). There are 18 residues in the CDR3. V lost 10 bases and J lost 4; bases outside the gene matches: 19. CDR3 coding DNA: TGTGCCACCCTTCGGACTAGCGACCTCATAAGCGGCACCGGGGAGCTGTTTTTT. It encodes CATLRTSDLISGTGELFF.

The V call is TRBV5-5, the J call TRBJ1-5; maybe TRBD1 (5 bases). V was clipped by 0 bases and J by 5 bases, with 15 bases between them. The CDR3 covers 16 residues. Germline CDR1 and CDR2: SGHKS and YYEKEE (reference sequence). The CDR3 sequence is CASSLGGGDRDQPQHF. The CDR3 nucleotides read TGTGCCAGCAGCTTGGGTGGAGGGGACCGTGATCAGCCCCAGCATTTT.

This clone was seen more than once but under ten times. The chain uses TRBV7-6 and TRBJ1-5, with a weak D call TRBD1 (5 bases). From germline, CDR1 is SGHVS and CDR2 FNYEAQ. Trimming took 5 bases from V and 3 from J, leaving 14 bases between them. There are 15 residues in the CDR3. CDR3: CASSPGGGSNQPQHF. The CDR3 coding sequence is TGTGCCAGCAGCCCGGGGGGGGGATCCAATCAGCCCCAGCATTTT.

V gene TRBV6-1 combines with J gene TRBJ2-4, with 8 bases aligning to TRBD2. V lost 1 base to trimming and J lost 1 base; unmatched junction nucleotides: 0. This CDR3 region has 15 residues. Germline lookup yields CDR1 MNHNS and CDR2 SASEGT. The CDR3 protein is CASSEGGRAKNIQYF. As DNA, the CDR3 is TGTGCCAGCAGTGAAGGCGGGAGGGCCAAAAACATTCAGTACTTC.

The chain is built from TRBV30 and TRBJ1-5; 9 bases match TRBD1. The germline V gene encodes CDR1 GTSNPN and CDR2 SVGIG (reference sequence). CDR3 length: 20 amino acids. Trimming removed 0 bases from V and 5 bases from J; junction bases left unmatched: 20. CDR3 residues: CAWSVFLGPGQGSGHQPQHF. In DNA, the CDR3 is TGTGCCTGGAGTGTTTTTCTTGGTCCGGGACAGGGTTCGGGGCATCAGCCCCAGCATTTT.

The V call is TRBV7-6, the J call TRBJ2-5; D possibly corresponds to TRBD1 (6 bases). Between the trimmed V and J ends, which lost 4 bases and 3 bases, there was a span of 9 bases. In germline, CDR1 is SGHVS, CDR2 FNYEAQ. This CDR3 region has 13 residues. The CDR3 spells CASSYNREETQYF. The CDR3 region has the DNA TGTGCCAGCAGCTACAACAGGGAAGAGACCCAGTACTTC.

The J gene is TRBJ1-3, the V gene TRBV19; D is unclear. The germline CDR1 and CDR2 sequences are LNHDA and SQIVND (reference sequence). This CDR3 spans 16 amino acids. V was shortened by 5 bases and J by 0 bases, with 14 bases between the two germline ends. The CDR3 DNA reads TGTGCCAGTAGTCGTCCACGGGCTCACTCTGGAAACACCATATATTTT. Translation: CASSRPRAHSGNTIYF.

With regard to this clone: Relative to the germline gene, one junction end is altered; a read error may explain this. The chain combines TRBV7-7 with TRBJ1-4; D is unclear. CDR3 size: 17 residues. Germline CDR1 reads SSHAT; CDR2 reads FNYEAQ (reference sequence). The CDR3 DNA is TGTGCTAGCAGCTTAAGGGCAGGTTCGACAACTAATGAAAAACTGTTTTTT. This translates into CASSLRAGSTTNEKLFF. Variable domain in full (rest from reference TRBV7-7 and TRBJ1-4): GAGVSQSPRYKVTKRGQDVTLRCDPISSHATLYWYQQALGQGPEFLTYFNYEAQPDKSGLPSDRFSAERPEGSISTLTIQRTEQRDSAMYRCASSLRAGSTTNEKLFFGSGTQLSVL.

The chain is built from TRBV7-2 and TRBJ1-1; D gene uncertain. The CDR3 spans 13 residues. The V end was cut by 5 bases, the J end by 3 bases, with 10 bases between. The germline V gene has CDR1 SGHTA and CDR2 FQGNSA. This CDR3 is CASSPQWDTEAFF. CDR3 DNA: TGTGCCAGCAGCCCCCAGTGGGACACTGAAGCTTTCTTT.

The CDR3: CASSFEGGINEKLFF. In DNA, the CDR3 is TGTGCCAGCAGTTTTGAGGGGGGTATTAATGAAAAACTGTTTTTT. The chain employs TRBV28 and TRBJ1-4, with TRBD1 as a possible D gene (6 bases). CDR1 and CDR2 (germline): MDHEN, SYDVKM. V was pared by 3 bases and J by 4 bases, with 12 bases between. The CDR3 is 15 amino acids. The full variable domain, rest sourced from reference TRBV28 and TRBJ1-4, is DVKVTQSSRYLVKRTGEKVFLECVQDMDHENMFWYRQDPGLGLRLIYFSYDVKMKEKGDIPEGYSVSREKKERFSLILESASTNQTSMYLCASSFEGGINEKLFFGSGTQLSVL.

V gene TRBV6-6 combines with J gene TRBJ2-1; D might be TRBD1 (6 bases). This CDR3 comprises 14 residues. Trimming removed 2 bases at V and 12 bases at J, with 17 bases between. The germline V gene encodes CDR1 MNHNY and CDR2 SVGAGI (reference sequence). CDR3 in DNA: TGTGCCAGCAGTTACGACCCGGGACACCGGAGGCAGTTCTTC. As protein: CASSYDPGHRRQFF.

The chain combines TRBV29-1 with TRBJ1-1; D is unclear. V was trimmed by 4 bases and J by 6 bases, leaving 15 bases between them. This CDR3 spans 13 amino acids. Germline V lookup: CDR1 SQVTM, CDR2 ANQGSEA. The CDR3: CSVARNLSPEAFF. The CDR3, as DNA: TGCAGCGTTGCGCGTAACCTTTCCCCTGAAGCTTTCTTT.